This TCR beta chain is from a study of blood T cell repertoires in COVID-19. Study-level information: T cells, B-cell-depleted T cells, or PBMCs provided the cDNA or gDNA that served as material.

This CDR3 region has 12 residues. Source study methods: Estimated nucleated cell counts came from reference gene primer amplification. The protocol was immunoSEQ multiplex PCR, while the TCRdb copy is restricted to in-frame clones and leaves out a portion. That table supplies the V and J calls and clone size; D and trimming were determined from the DNA. This sample has 200,000 to 250,000 clones, with 75% to 85% found just once. This clonotype was obtained from a man aged 45-60 years with active or convalescent COVID-19. Sequenced input: peripheral blood. The chain has TRBV12-3 or TRBV12-4 and TRBJ2-7; no clear D gene. The CDR3 spells CASRLGAYEQYV. CDR3 coding DNA: TGTGCCAGCAGATTAGGAGCCTACGAGCAGTACGTC.